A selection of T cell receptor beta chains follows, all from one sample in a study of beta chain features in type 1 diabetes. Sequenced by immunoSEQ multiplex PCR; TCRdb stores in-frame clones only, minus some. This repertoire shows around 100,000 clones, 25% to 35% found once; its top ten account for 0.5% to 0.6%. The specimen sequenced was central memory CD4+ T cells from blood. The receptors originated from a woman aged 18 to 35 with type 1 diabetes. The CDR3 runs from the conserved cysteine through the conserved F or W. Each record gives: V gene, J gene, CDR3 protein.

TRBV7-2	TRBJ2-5	CASSDTVSQETQYF
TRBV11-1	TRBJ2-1	CASSLEQGLYNEQFF
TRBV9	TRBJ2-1	CASSVGTSGFYNEQFF
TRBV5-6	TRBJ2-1	CASSFLLAGGPSYNEQFF
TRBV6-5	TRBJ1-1	CASTAAGGQKEAFF
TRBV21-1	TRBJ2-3	CASSKGIMATADTQYF
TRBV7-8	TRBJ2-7	CASSRGIGQGGYEQYF
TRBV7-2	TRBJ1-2	CASSLRDRAHYGYTF
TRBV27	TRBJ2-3	CASSPYLAGGITDTQYF
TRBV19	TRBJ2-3	CASSNRGGSTDTQYF
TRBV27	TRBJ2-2	CASSPVGTLNTGELFF
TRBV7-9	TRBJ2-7	CASSQMDGGEQYF
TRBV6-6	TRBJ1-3	CASSSGLSSGNTIYF
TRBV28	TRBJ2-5	CASSPTSGQETQYF
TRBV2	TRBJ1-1	CASRTSGVLQAFF
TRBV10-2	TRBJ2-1	CASTPTQGTEQFF
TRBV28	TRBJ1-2	CASSLSGYGYTF
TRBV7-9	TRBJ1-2	CASSPLMVNGYTF
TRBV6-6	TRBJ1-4	CASVGTGQGFF
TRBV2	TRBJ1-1	CASSAGGMNTEAFF
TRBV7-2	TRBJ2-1	CASSFRQGTYNEQFF
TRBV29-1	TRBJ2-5	CSVGSGSAGETQYF
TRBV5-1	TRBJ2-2	CASSWGSLNTGELFF